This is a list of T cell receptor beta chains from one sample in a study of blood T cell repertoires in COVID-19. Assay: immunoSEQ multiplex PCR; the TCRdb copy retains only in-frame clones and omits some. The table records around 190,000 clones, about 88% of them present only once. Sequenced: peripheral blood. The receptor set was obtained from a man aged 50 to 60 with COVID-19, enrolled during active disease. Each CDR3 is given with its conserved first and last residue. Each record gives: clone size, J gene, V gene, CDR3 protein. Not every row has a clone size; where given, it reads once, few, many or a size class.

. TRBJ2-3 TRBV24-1 CATSDGGVGTDTQYF
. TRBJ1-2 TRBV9 CASSVAQGQAGGYTF
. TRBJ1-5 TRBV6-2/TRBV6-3 CASSPVGVYSNQPQHF
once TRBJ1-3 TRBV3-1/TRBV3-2 CASSPWAGSGNTIYF
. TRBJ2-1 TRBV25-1 CASSEWESDEQFF
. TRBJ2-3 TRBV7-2 CASSSKRQFTDTQYF
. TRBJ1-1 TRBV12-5 CAIRKGAGTEAFF
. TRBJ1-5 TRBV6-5 CASSPGTGNQPQHF
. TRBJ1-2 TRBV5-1 CASSLTGDRYGYTF
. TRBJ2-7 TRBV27 CASAGDSYEQYF
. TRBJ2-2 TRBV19 CASSNLDSLNTGELFF
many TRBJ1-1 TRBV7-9 CASSLTVQYEAFF
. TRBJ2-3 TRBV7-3 CASSRAGGVTDTQYF
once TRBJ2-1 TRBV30 CAWSTLAAYGEQFF
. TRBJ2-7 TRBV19 CASSGRGRPEQYF
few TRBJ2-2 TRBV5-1 CASSLDRAHAGELFF
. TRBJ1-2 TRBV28 CASRDLGGEDGYTF
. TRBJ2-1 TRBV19 CASMVSGIDEQFF
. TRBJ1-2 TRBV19 CASSTDRGPVRYYGYTF
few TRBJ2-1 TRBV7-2 CASSLAAGANEQFF
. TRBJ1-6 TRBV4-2 CASSPPGRGDSPLHF
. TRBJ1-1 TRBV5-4 CASSLFGNTEAFF
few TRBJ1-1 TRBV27 CASSPGGKNTEAFF
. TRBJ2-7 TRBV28 CASRKGQGSNEQYF
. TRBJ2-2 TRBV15 CATSRVLAAYPNTGELFF
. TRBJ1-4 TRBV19 CASSIGPGQGSEKLFF
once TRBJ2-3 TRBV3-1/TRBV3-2 CASRTSQGADTQYF
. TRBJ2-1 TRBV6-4 CASSEGRGSYNEQFF
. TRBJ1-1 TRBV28 CASSLPRRAPTEAFF
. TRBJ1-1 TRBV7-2 CASSTRTGTNTEAFF
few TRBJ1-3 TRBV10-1 CASSDGLSGNTIYF
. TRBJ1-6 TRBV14 CASSPTEFNSPLHF
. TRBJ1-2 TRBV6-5 CASSYSGTGKRRGYTF
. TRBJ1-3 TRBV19 CASRSPYGQGGVTIYF
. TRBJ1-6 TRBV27 CASGGRGMNSPLHF
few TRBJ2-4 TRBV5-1 CASSSPLAPLAKNIQYF
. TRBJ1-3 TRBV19 CASSIGGQYSGNTIYF
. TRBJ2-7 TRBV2 CASRGGLAAAYEQYF
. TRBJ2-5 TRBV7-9 CASSLAGQGSIETQYF
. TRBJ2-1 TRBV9 CASSGESGSSYNEQFF
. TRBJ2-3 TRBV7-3 CASSPYGTSGGRTDTQYF
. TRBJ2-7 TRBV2 CASSGQGPYEQYF
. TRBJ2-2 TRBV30 CAWSVPTAGDVDTGELFF
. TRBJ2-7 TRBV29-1 CSVEGQGAYEQYF
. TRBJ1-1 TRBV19 CASSIGQMNTEAFF
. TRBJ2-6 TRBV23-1 CASSQLDRGGPNSGANVLTF
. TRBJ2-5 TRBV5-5 CASSLVFSGQETQYF
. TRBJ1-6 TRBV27 CASSLSAGTPNSPLHF
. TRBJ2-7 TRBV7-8 CASSLRGLVLPEQYF
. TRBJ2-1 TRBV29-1 CSVDASRRFDEQFF
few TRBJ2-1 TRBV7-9 CASSLGGGWLNEQFF
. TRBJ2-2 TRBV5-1 CASSLAGLAGGLGGELFF
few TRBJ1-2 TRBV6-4 CASRKADRDYGYTF
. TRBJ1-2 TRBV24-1 CATSDRRAGYTF
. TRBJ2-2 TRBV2 CASSEPNTLLTGELFF
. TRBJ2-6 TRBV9 CASSSEGGGLAGGPPGANVLTF
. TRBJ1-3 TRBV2 CASSATRTAGNTIYF
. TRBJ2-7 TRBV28 CASSPDGGLGSYEQYF
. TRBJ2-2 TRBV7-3 CASSLIAGNTGELFF